Below, one T cell receptor (beta chain) is given with its context. The PCR contained 60 Vbeta and 13 Jbeta primers. The data were produced by immunoSEQ multiplex PCR, yet TCRdb's version contains in-frame clones alone and is incomplete. The table lists some 220,000 clones, around 80% of them singletons, with approximately 0.49% in the top ten. This sample was taken from a study of cytomegalovirus exposure and HLA in healthy donors. V was clipped by 0 bases and J by 3 bases, with 11 bases between them. Germline V CDR1 and CDR2: MNHNS, SASEGT. This CDR3 has 15 amino acids. This sequence originates from a boy under 18 in good health and CMV-seronegative. What was sequenced was PBMCs. The chain uses TRBV6-1 and TRBJ2-5, with a weak D call TRBD2 (6 bases). This CDR3 reads CASSEALGGKETQYF. The CDR3 DNA reads TGTGCCAGCAGTGAAGCGCTCGGGGGAAAAGAGACCCAGTACTTC.